The 21 T cell receptor beta chains in this list originate from one sample, sequenced in a study of blood T cells in healthy people across ages. The authors ran a second PCR of roughly 6 to 12 cycles using a sample-barcoded 5' primer and a J-beta primer mix. One entry per CDR3 protein, called by TCRdb with MiXCR from the 5' RACE reads. The sample includes around 790,000 distinct CDR3 sequences, around 45% of them seen just once. The source material was blood. The receptors were gathered from a man between 60 and 70 years old in good health.

Only a few counts were recorded for this clonotype. The chain combines TRBV7-3 with TRBJ2-5; D unclear. Trimming took 0 bases from V and 0 from J, leaving 8 bases between them. Germline lookup yields CDR1 SGHTA and CDR2 FQGTGA. The CDR3 contains 15 residues. CDR3 residues: CASSLTSGHQETQYF. The CDR3 DNA is TGTGCCAGCAGCTTAACCTCAGGCCACCAAGAGACCCAGTACTTC.

This clonotype has a handful of counts. CDR3 DNA: TGCAGCGTTGAAGATCCAGGGAGGGACAGGTACACCTTC. Its translation: CSVEDPGRDRYTF. The chain employs TRBV29-1 and TRBJ1-2; 8 bases align to TRBD1. This CDR3 spans 13 amino acids. Per germline, CDR1 SQVTM and CDR2 ANQGSEA. The ends lost 0 bases at V and 11 bases at J; junction bases unmatched: 8. Variable domain in full (rest from reference TRBV29-1 and TRBJ1-2): SAVISQKPSRDICQRGTSLTIQCQVDSQVTMMFWYRQQPGQSLTLIATANQGSEATYESGFVIDKFPISRPNLTFSTLTVSNMSPEDSSIYLCSVEDPGRDRYTFGSGTRLTVV.

The table lists this clonotype with a few counts. The chain recombines TRBV7-9 with TRBJ2-5; the D is unclear. The CDR3 spans 15 residues. Germline values: CDR1 SEHNR, CDR2 FQNEAQ (reference sequence). Trimming cost V 5 bases and J 1 base, with 14 bases left between them. In nucleotides, the CDR3 is TGTGCCAGCAGCAGGACGGACCGACTCCAAGAGACCCAGTACTTC. As protein: CASSRTDRLQETQYF. The full variable domain, rest sourced from reference TRBV7-9 and TRBJ2-5, is DTGVSQNPRHKITKRGQNVTFRCDPISEHNRLYWYRQTLGQGPEFLTYFQNEAQLEKSRLLSDRFSAERPKGSFSTLEIQRTEQGDSAMYLCASSRTDRLQETQYFGPGTRLLVL.

This clonotype was observed a single time. One junction end does not reproduce the germline sequence, and a read error may be involved. CDR3 bases: TGTGCCAGCAGCCTTGGGACCCTCTCCAACAATGAGCAGTTCTTC. The encoded protein is CASSLGTLSNNEQFF. The chain combines TRBV11-3 with TRBJ2-1, with D perhaps assigned TRBD1 or TRBD2 (5 bases each). CDR1 SGHNT and CDR2 YENEEA come from the germline V gene. This CDR3 is 15 amino acids long.

The chain links TRBV2 to TRBJ2-1; D may be TRBD2 (6 bases). Germline V lookup: CDR1 SNHLY, CDR2 FYNNEI. V was pared by 11 bases and J by 8 bases, with 19 bases between. The CDR3 covers 13 residues. The CDR3: CAGSGLSSHEQFF. The CDR3, as DNA: TGTGCCGGATCGGGACTTTCGAGCCATGAGCAGTTCTTC.

J is TRBJ2-7 and V is TRBV25-1, with 8 positions matching TRBD1. After removal of 3 bases from V and 4 bases from J, the junction contained 11 bases not matched to a gene. CDR1 and CDR2 (germline): MGHDK, SYGVNS. The CDR3 runs to 16 residues. The CDR3 DNA is TGTGCCAGCAGTGATTCCCCCGGGACAGGTAAATACGAGCAGTACTTC. It encodes CASSDSPGTGKYEQYF.

V gene TRBV7-2 combines with J gene TRBJ2-2, with D perhaps TRBD1 (5 bases). CDR1 and CDR2 (germline): SGHTA, FQGNSA. CDR3 length: 12 residues. With 5 bases removed from V and 11 bases from J, the gap between germline ends came to 12 bases. The DNA of the CDR3 is TGTGCCAGCAGCACTACAGGAATCGAGCTGTTTTTT. Translation: CASSTTGIELFF.

To note about this clonotype: At one of its ends the junction is not consistent with the germline gene, which may arise from a read error. The genes are TRBV20-1 and TRBJ2-1; unclear D gene. This CDR3 contains 15 residues. The V gene's germline CDR1 is DFQATT and CDR2 SNEGSKA (reference sequence). The CDR3 sequence: CSAPSGYSSYYEQFF. The CDR3 nucleotides are TGCAGTGCCCCCTCGGGTTACAGCTCCTACTATGAGCAGTTCTTC.

This clonotype was observed a handful of times. This chain joins TRBV7-2 and TRBJ2-5; D might be TRBD1 (5 bases). Germline-derived CDR1 and CDR2 are SGHTA and FQGNSA. The V and J ends lost 2 bases and 3 bases respectively, with 13 bases between them. This CDR3 is built from 15 residues. DNA of the CDR3: TGTGCCAGCAGCTTAATGGGCGCAGGGAAAGAGACCCAGTACTTC. Its translation: CASSLMGAGKETQYF.

This clonotype has more than one count but fewer than ten. The rearrangement links TRBV5-1 to TRBJ2-4; D not resolved. The J call may be faulty, since TRBJ2-7 better matches the DNA end. This CDR3 is 15 amino acids long. Germline CDR1 SGHRS, CDR2 YFSETQ. CDR3 region: CASSLRGLGSREQYF. The CDR3 DNA follows: TGCGCCAGCAGCTTAAGAGGCCTGGGGTCTCGCGAGCAGTACTTC.

The chain has TRBV28 and TRBJ2-1, with TRBD2 matching over 9 bases. Trimming cost V 2 bases and J 10 bases; bases outside gene matches: 9. CDR1 and CDR2 (germline): MDHEN, SYDVKM. The CDR3 is 15 residues long. The CDR3 is CASSLASGVYYEQFF. CDR3 in DNA: TGTGCCAGCAGTTTAGCTAGCGGGGTATACTACGAGCAGTTCTTC.

The rearrangement links TRBV7-2 to TRBJ2-1, with TRBD1 matching over 7 bases. The CDR3 has 13 residues. Trimming cost V 4 bases and J 9 bases; bases outside gene matches: 6. Looked up from germline, CDR1 is SGHTA and CDR2 is FQGNSA. As DNA, the CDR3 is TGTGCCAGCAGCTCGGACAGGCCAAGTGAGCAGTTCTTC. It specifies CASSSDRPSEQFF.

The rearrangement joins TRBV7-2 to TRBJ2-1, with 8 bases fitting TRBD2. With the DNA end fitting TRBJ2-7 better, the J assignment may be wrong. The length of the CDR3 is 19 residues. Germline CDR1 reads SGHTA; CDR2 reads FQGNSA. The CDR3 protein is CASSLFTVGLASSYNEQYF. In DNA, the CDR3 is TGTGCCAGCAGCCTCTTCACCGTTGGACTAGCCAGCTCCTACAATGAGCAGTACTTC.

This clonotype has a handful of counts. The CDR3 DNA follows: TGTGCCAGCAGCTTTACCGCAGATACGCAGTATTTT. Protein product: CASSFTADTQYF. The chain combines TRBV27 with TRBJ2-3; no clear D gene. The germline V and J ends were trimmed by 6 bases and 4 bases, with 8 bases remaining between them. Germline CDR1 reads MNHEY; CDR2 reads SMNVEV (reference sequence). This CDR3 spans 12 amino acids.

The chain joins TRBV7-8 to TRBJ2-7, with 9 nucleotides matching TRBD2. Germline V gene data show CDR1 as SGHVS and CDR2 as FQNEAQ. CDR3 length equals 15 residues. The ends lost 5 bases at V and 0 bases at J; junction bases unmatched: 5. CDR3 region: CASSVGLASSYEQYF. CDR3 DNA: TGTGCCAGCAGCGTAGGACTAGCGAGCTCCTACGAGCAGTACTTC. The full variable domain, completed using reference TRBV7-8 and TRBJ2-7, is GAGVSQSPRYKVAKRGQDVALRCDPISGHVSLFWYQQALGQGPEFLTYFQNEAQLDKSGLPSDRFFAERPEGSVSTLKIQRTQQEDSAVYLCASSVGLASSYEQYFGPGTRLTVT.

A few counts support this clonotype. This chain links TRBV7-2 with TRBJ1-1; D gene ambiguous. Trimming left V 1 base short and J 6 bases short, with 6 bases between. This CDR3 is 12 amino acids long. CDR1 is SGHTA and CDR2 is FQGNSA in the germline V gene. The CDR3 is CASSLVLPEAFF. CDR3 DNA: TGTGCCAGCAGCTTAGTTCTCCCTGAAGCTTTCTTT.

This clonotype was seen many times. The CDR3 bases are TGCAGCGTTGAATGGGACCTCTCCTACAATGAGCAGTTCTTC. Amino acid sequence: CSVEWDLSYNEQFF. This chain joins TRBV29-1 and TRBJ2-1; the D call may be TRBD1 or TRBD2 (5 bases each). The CDR3 spans 14 residues. V lost 2 bases and J lost 0, with 8 bases in between. CDR1 SQVTM and CDR2 ANQGSEA come from the germline V gene.

V is TRBV3-1 and J is TRBJ1-6; no firm D call. The CDR3 runs 15 residues. Trimming took off 4 bases at V and 7 bases at J, with 14 bases between the two ends. Germline V gives CDR1 LGHDT, CDR2 YNNKEL (reference sequence). In DNA form, the CDR3 reads TGTGCCAGCAGCCTCTATACGGATGGAAATTCACCCCTCCACTTT. It yields the protein CASSLYTDGNSPLHF.

This clonotype was seen many times. This may be a read error: a much more frequent sequence differs by one nucleotide. This chain connects TRBV29-1 to TRBJ2-3; D is ambiguous. V was cut by 6 bases and J by 2 bases, with 15 bases left in between. The CDR3 totals 14 residues. Per germline, CDR1 SQVTM and CDR2 ANQGSEA. This chain's CDR3 is CSVVGCGYTDTQYF. The DNA for the CDR3 is TGCAGCGTCGTGGGCTGTGGGTACACAGATACGCAGTATTTT.

The sample holds a few counts of this clonotype. The rearrangement uses TRBV11-3 and TRBJ2-7, with 9 bases matching TRBD1. Germline loops: CDR1 SGHNT, CDR2 YENEEA. With 5 bases clipped from V and 4 bases from J, the junction kept 15 bases outside the gene matches. The CDR3 length is 17 residues. CDR3: CASSPRAKTGGRYEQYF. The DNA for the CDR3 is TGTGCCAGCAGCCCTCGAGCCAAGACAGGGGGGAGGTACGAGCAGTACTTC.

The chain is built from TRBV20-1 and TRBJ2-1; tentative D call: TRBD1 (6 bases). The CDR3 has 16 residues. V was cut by 5 bases and J by 8 bases, with 25 bases left in between. Germline CDR1 is DFQATT and CDR2 is SNEGSKA (reference sequence). CDR3 bases: TGCAGTGCTGAAGAGACAGGAGTCCGGGCCAACGATGAGCAGTTCTTC. This sequence encodes CSAEETGVRANDEQFF.